These 24 T cell receptor beta chains came from one sample sequenced in a study of T cell changes during pregnancy in multiple sclerosis. TCRdb keeps only in-frame clones here, not all; method: immunoSEQ multiplex PCR. Of around 32,000 clones listed, 90% to 95% are singletons. This material consisted of CD8+ T cells from peripheral blood mononuclear cells, taken in the second trimester of pregnancy. These receptor sequences come from a female donor in good health, enrolled as a control in a pregnancy study.

This clone came up a few times. Other nucleotide sequences in the sample specify the same CDR3. The chain combines TRBV6-4 with TRBJ2-3, with 14 bases aligning to TRBD2. J gave up 4 bases and V 0 bases, and 0 bases lay outside the gene matches. CDR3 length: 16 residues. Germline assignment: CDR1 MRHNA and CDR2 SNTAGT. The CDR3 DNA is TGTGCCAGCAGTGACTCGACTAGCGGGGGGGCAGATACGCAGTATTTT. Translation gives CASSDSTSGGADTQYF.

The V call is TRBV7-9, the J call TRBJ2-5, with 7 bases lining up with TRBD2. The V and J ends lost 5 bases and 0 bases, in that order; junction bases with no gene match: 6. CDR1 and CDR2 (germline): SEHNR, FQNEAQ (reference sequence). The CDR3 covers 15 residues. In DNA, the CDR3 is TGTGCCAGCAGCCCCCCAGGACTAGACCAAGAGACCCAGTACTTC. Its protein product is CASSPPGLDQETQYF.

The gene calls are TRBV18 and TRBJ2-7; D perhaps matches TRBD1 (5 bases). CDR3 length: 14 residues. The germline V gene has CDR1 KGHSH and CDR2 LQKENI. Trimming shortened V by 2 bases and J by 3 bases, and 11 bases separated the two germline ends. CDR3 amino acids: CASSPNTGDYEQYF. In DNA form, the CDR3 reads TGTGCCAGCTCACCAAACACAGGCGACTACGAGCAGTACTTC.

The chain links TRBV6-5 to TRBJ2-7, with 8 nucleotides matching TRBD1. The CDR3 runs 14 residues. The V segment lost 5 bases and the J segment 3 bases; nucleotides outside the gene matches: 6. Germline CDR1 MNHEY, CDR2 SVGAGI. The CDR3 here is CASSGRQGFYEQYF. CDR3 bases: TGTGCCAGCAGTGGTCGACAGGGGTTCTACGAGCAGTACTTC.

The rearrangement joins TRBV7-9 to TRBJ2-1; D possibly corresponds to TRBD1 (5 bases). Germline values: CDR1 SEHNR, CDR2 FQNEAQ (reference sequence). The CDR3 extends over 17 amino acids. V was clipped by 0 bases and J by 8 bases, with 20 bases between them. The CDR3 region has the DNA TGTGCCAGCAGCTTAGCGGTAGGGGCGATCTTGGTGGATGAGCAGTTCTTC. Translating gives CASSLAVGAILVDEQFF.

The chain joins TRBV11-2 to TRBJ2-5, with TRBD2 matching 8 bases. This CDR3 region has 15 residues. V shed 5 bases, J shed 4 bases, and the junction held 9 bases outside the gene matches. Germline values: CDR1 SGHAT, CDR2 FQNNGV. CDR3 sequence: CASSPRSSGGETQYF. The CDR3, as DNA: TGTGCCAGCAGCCCTCGGTCCAGCGGGGGAGAGACCCAGTACTTC.

The chain links TRBV29-1 to TRBJ1-1, with 7 bases that match TRBD1. Germline assignment: CDR1 SQVTM and CDR2 ANQGSEA. The V gene end was trimmed by 4 bases and the J gene end by 0 bases; junction bases not matched to a gene: 8. CDR3 length equals 15 residues. CDR3 nucleotides: TGCAGCGTTGGGACGACAGGGACTTTGAACACTGAAGCTTTCTTT. Translated: CSVGTTGTLNTEAFF.

The genes are TRBV7-6 and TRBJ2-3, with D tentatively TRBD1 (5 bases). V shed 2 bases and J shed 0 bases, with 18 bases lying between them. This CDR3 contains 18 residues. Per the germline V gene, CDR1 is SGHVS and CDR2 is FNYEAQ. The CDR3: CASSLNRIDRKSTDTQYF. The CDR3 coding sequence is TGTGCCAGCAGCTTAAACCGGATCGACAGAAAGAGCACAGATACGCAGTATTTT. The entire variable domain, with the rest obtained from reference TRBV7-6 and TRBJ2-3, is as follows: GAGVSQSPRYKVTKRGQDVALRCDPISGHVSLYWYRQALGQGPEFLTYFNYEAQQDKSGLPNDRFSAERPEGSISTLTIQRTEQRDSAMYRCASSLNRIDRKSTDTQYFGPGTRLTVL.

This chain connects TRBV7-9 to TRBJ2-2; TRBD1 aligns across 11 bases. V dropped 6 bases and J dropped 7; count of bases not matched to a gene: 7. The CDR3 sequence is 15 residues long. The germline CDR1 and CDR2 sequences are SEHNR and FQNEAQ (reference sequence). The CDR3: CASRLTGTGGGELFF. The CDR3 DNA reads TGTGCCAGCAGATTAACCGGGACAGGGGGCGGGGAGCTGTTTTTT.

This sequence joins TRBV2 and TRBJ1-1; TRBD1 matches at 11 bases. Germline V gene sequence: CDR1 SNHLY, CDR2 FYNNEI. V lost 6 bases, J lost 0 bases, and 3 bases stayed unmatched. This CDR3 comprises 15 residues. The CDR3 reads CASRDRGQMNTEAFF. As DNA, the CDR3 is TGTGCCAGCAGGGACAGGGGGCAAATGAACACTGAAGCTTTCTTT.

The chain recombines TRBV4-1 with TRBJ2-7; 14 bases line up with TRBD2. The CDR3 runs 15 residues. The V and J ends lost 6 bases and 4 bases, in that order; junction bases with no gene match: 5. Looked up from germline, CDR1 is MGHRA and CDR2 is YSYEKL. CDR3 bases: TGCGCCAGCAGATCTAGACTAGCGGGGGGGTACGAGCAGTACTTC. Translating it yields CASRSRLAGGYEQYF.

The J gene is TRBJ2-7, the V gene TRBV27; 7 nucleotides match TRBD1. This CDR3 comprises 15 residues. Trimming removed 6 bases from V and 2 bases from J; junction bases left unmatched: 10. The V gene's germline CDR1 is MNHEY and CDR2 SMNVEV (reference sequence). The CDR3 sequence is CASSYKQGSTYEQYF. CDR3 bases: TGTGCCAGCAGCTATAAACAGGGGAGCACCTACGAGCAGTACTTC.

The rearrangement joins TRBV7-8 to TRBJ2-5; 7 nucleotides match TRBD1. V was pared by 5 bases and J by 1 base, with 19 bases of the junction left unmatched. Germline CDR1 SGHVS, CDR2 FQNEAQ. The CDR3 loop spans 19 amino acids. The CDR3 is CASSTRDSVEFLSQETQYF. The CDR3 bases are TGTGCCAGCAGCACCCGGGACAGTGTGGAGTTTCTTTCCCAAGAGACCCAGTACTTC.

This clone was seen a single time. V usage is TRBV30 and J usage is TRBJ1-4; TRBD1 agrees at 8 bases. V was pared by 2 bases and J by 7 bases, with 6 bases of the junction left unmatched. This CDR3 contains 14 residues. CDR1 GTSNPN and CDR2 SVGIG come from the germline V gene (reference sequence). In nucleotides, the CDR3 is TGTGCCTGGAGTTTGACAGGGGCTAGTGAAAAACTGTTTTTT. It is translated as CAWSLTGASEKLFF.

The CDR3 sequence: CASSEQGAYNSPLHF. For the CDR3, the DNA is TGCGCCAGCAGTGAGCAGGGGGCCTATAATTCACCCCTCCACTTT. V is TRBV10-2 and J is TRBJ1-6, with 7 bases that match TRBD1. J gave up 2 bases and V 2 bases, and 0 bases lay outside the gene matches. The CDR3 runs 15 residues. The germline V gene has CDR1 WSHSY and CDR2 SAAADI.

The chain employs TRBV30 and TRBJ1-2, with 7 positions matching TRBD1. The CDR3 covers 15 residues. The V segment lost 8 bases and the J segment 7 bases; nucleotides outside the gene matches: 19. In germline, CDR1 is GTSNPN, CDR2 SVGIG (reference sequence). The CDR3 DNA sequence: TGTGCCCGGCCCCCACAGGGGTCCATCTATTCTGGCTACACCTTC. Translating gives CARPPQGSIYSGYTF. The full variable domain, with the rest looked up from reference TRBV30 and TRBJ1-2, is SQTIHQWPATLVQPVGSPLSLECTVEGTSNPNLYWYRQAAGRGLQLLFYSVGIGQISSEVPQNLSASRPQDRQFILSSKKLLLSDSGFYLCARPPQGSIYSGYTFGSGTRLTVV.

This chain connects TRBV6-4 to TRBJ2-7, with TRBD1 matching 8 bases. The CDR3 totals 16 residues. CDR1 MRHNA and CDR2 SNTAGT come from the germline V gene. Losses at the gene ends were 7 bases for V and 3 bases for J; bases not matched to a gene: 14. In nucleotides, the CDR3 is TGTGCCAGCATTCCGGGACAGGCGAGCTCGGGCTACGAGCAGTACTTC. Protein sequence: CASIPGQASSGYEQYF.

The chain uses TRBV4-3 and TRBJ1-4, with D tentatively TRBD1 (6 bases). V lost 0 bases to trimming and J lost 8 bases, with 16 bases between them. CDR1 and CDR2 from the germline V gene are LGHNA and YSLEER. The CDR3 sequence is 16 residues long. CDR3 in DNA: TGCGCCAGCAGCCAAGAGTTCGCGGGGGCAGGAGAAAAACTGTTTTTT. It encodes CASSQEFAGAGEKLFF.

CDR3: CASSVGTKPANEKLFF. The CDR3 DNA reads as TGTGCCAGCAGCGTAGGGACTAAACCCGCTAATGAAAAACTGTTTTTT. The rearrangement links TRBV9 to TRBJ1-4; no definite D call. The germline gives CDR1 SGDLS, CDR2 YYNGEE. Trimming took 0 bases from V and 3 from J, leaving 12 bases between them. The CDR3 runs to 16 residues.

The count of this clone is one. The chain carries TRBV25-1 and TRBJ1-4, with TRBD1 as a possible D gene (6 bases). The V end was cut by 9 bases, the J end by 3 bases, with 14 bases between. The CDR3 consists of 14 residues. Germline V gene sequence: CDR1 MGHDK, CDR2 SYGVNS. In DNA form, the CDR3 reads TGTGCCAGTAGAGCTGGGGGCTCTAATGAAAAACTGTTTTTT. Its translation is CASRAGGSNEKLFF.

The chain recombines TRBV7-9 with TRBJ1-1; D ambiguous. Germline V gives CDR1 SEHNR, CDR2 FQNEAQ (reference sequence). This CDR3 is 15 amino acids long. The germline V and J ends were trimmed by 0 bases and 5 bases, with 13 bases remaining between them. The CDR3 DNA reads TGTGCCAGCAGCTTAGCAGGAGGAGGGAAAACTGAAGCTTTCTTT. Translation gives CASSLAGGGKTEAFF.

This rearrangement joins TRBV19 to TRBJ2-7, with D possibly being TRBD1 (6 bases). The germline CDR1 and CDR2 sequences are LNHDA and SQIVND (reference sequence). Trimming removed 4 bases from V and 4 bases from J, with 17 bases in between. CDR3 length: 15 residues. The CDR3 protein is CASSSRQVDFYEQYF. The DNA for the CDR3 is TGTGCCAGTAGTAGCCGACAGGTCGATTTTTACGAGCAGTACTTC.

This rearrangement joins TRBV5-4 to TRBJ1-1, with D hard to call. The V gene's germline CDR1 is SGHNT and CDR2 YYREEE (reference sequence). This CDR3 has 13 residues. V lost 2 bases, J lost 5 bases, and 10 bases lay in between. CDR3 residues: CASSFQTETEAFF. The CDR3, as DNA: TGTGCCAGCAGCTTCCAGACTGAAACTGAAGCTTTCTTT.

The chain has TRBV11-3 and TRBJ1-2; D gene unclear. The CDR3 runs to 17 residues. Trimming cost V 0 bases and J 2 bases, with 16 bases left between them. Germline V gives CDR1 SGHNT, CDR2 YENEEA. The CDR3 nucleotides read TGTGCCAGCAGCTTAGATTTTGGAGAGTATGACAACTATGGCTACACCTTC. Its translation is CASSLDFGEYDNYGYTF. Complete variable domain (other parts from reference TRBV11-3 and TRBJ1-2): EAGVVQSPRYKIIEKKQPVAFWCNPISGHNTLYWYLQNLGQGPELLIRYENEEAVDDSQLPKDRFSAERLKGVDSTLKIQPAELGDSAVYLCASSLDFGEYDNYGYTFGSGTRLTVV.